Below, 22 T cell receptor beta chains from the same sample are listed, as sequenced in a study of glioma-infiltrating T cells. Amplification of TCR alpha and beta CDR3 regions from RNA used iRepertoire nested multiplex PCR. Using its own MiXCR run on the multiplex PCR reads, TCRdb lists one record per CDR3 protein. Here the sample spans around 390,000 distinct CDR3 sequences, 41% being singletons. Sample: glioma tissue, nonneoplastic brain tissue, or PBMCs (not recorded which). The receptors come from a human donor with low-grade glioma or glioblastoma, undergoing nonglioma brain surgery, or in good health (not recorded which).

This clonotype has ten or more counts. This CDR3 reads CASSLEIGGDTQYF. CDR3 bases: TGTGCCAGCAGCTTAGAGATCGGGGGGGATACGCAGTATTTT. The chain recombines TRBV7-2 with TRBJ2-3, with TRBD2 matching 7 bases. Trimming at V came to 1 base and at J to 6 bases, leaving 4 bases not matched to a gene. The CDR3 is 14 residues long. Per germline, CDR1 SGHTA and CDR2 FQGNSA.

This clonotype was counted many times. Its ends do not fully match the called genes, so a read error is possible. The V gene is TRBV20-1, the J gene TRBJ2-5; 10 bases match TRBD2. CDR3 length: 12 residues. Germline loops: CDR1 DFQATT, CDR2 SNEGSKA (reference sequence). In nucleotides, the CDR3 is TGCAGTGCTAGTAGCGGGAGGCCTCCCTCGACATTC. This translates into CSASSGRPPSTF.

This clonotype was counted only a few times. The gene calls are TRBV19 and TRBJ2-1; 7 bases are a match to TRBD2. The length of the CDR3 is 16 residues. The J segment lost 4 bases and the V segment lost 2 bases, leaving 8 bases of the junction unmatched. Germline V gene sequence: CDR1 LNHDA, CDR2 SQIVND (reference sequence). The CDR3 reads CASSIRGTSVYNEQFF. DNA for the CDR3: TGTGCCAGTAGTATACGAGGAACTAGCGTGTACAATGAGCAGTTCTTC.

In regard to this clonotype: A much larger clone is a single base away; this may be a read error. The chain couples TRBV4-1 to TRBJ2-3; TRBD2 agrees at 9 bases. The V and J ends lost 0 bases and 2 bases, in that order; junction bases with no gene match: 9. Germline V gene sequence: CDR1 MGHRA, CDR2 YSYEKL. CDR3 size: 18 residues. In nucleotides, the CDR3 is TGCGCCAGCAGCCAAGATTGGGCGGGAGGGCGGCTCACAGATACGCAGTATTTT. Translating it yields CASSQDWAGGRLTDTQYF.

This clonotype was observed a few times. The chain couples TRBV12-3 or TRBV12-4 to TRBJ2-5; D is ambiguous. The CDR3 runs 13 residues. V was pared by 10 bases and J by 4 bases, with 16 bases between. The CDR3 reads CATKGSPGETQYF. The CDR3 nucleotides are TGTGCCACCAAAGGCTCCCCGGGAGAGACCCAGTACTTC.

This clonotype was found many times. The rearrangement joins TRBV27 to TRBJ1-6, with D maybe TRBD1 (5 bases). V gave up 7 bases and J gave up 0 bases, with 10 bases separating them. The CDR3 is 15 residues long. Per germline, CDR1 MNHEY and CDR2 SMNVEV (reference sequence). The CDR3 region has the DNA TGTGCCAGCACAGGGTTTGGCTCCTATAATTCACCCCTCCACTTT. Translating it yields CASTGFGSYNSPLHF.

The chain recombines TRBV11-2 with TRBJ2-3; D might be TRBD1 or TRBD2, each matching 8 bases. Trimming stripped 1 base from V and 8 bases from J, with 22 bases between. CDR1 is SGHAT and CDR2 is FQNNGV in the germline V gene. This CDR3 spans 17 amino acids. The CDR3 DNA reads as TGTGCCAGCAGCTTAGCAGGGGGCAGAGCGGGAGCCGGTACGCAGTATTTT. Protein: CASSLAGGRAGAGTQYF.

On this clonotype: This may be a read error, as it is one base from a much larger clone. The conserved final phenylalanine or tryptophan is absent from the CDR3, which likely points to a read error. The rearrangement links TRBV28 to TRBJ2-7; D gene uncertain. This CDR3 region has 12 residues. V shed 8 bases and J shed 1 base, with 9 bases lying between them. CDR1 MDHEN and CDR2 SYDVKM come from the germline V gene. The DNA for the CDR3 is TGTGCCAGCGAGCACCGATCCTACGAGCAGTACCTC. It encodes CASEHRSYEQYL.

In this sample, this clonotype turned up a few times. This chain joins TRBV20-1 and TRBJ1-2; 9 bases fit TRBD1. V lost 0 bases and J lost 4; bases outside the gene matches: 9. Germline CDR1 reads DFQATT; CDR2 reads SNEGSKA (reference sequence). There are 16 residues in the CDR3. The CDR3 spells CSARDGAQGAGYGYTF. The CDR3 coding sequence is TGCAGTGCTAGAGATGGGGCACAGGGGGCCGGCTATGGCTACACCTTC.

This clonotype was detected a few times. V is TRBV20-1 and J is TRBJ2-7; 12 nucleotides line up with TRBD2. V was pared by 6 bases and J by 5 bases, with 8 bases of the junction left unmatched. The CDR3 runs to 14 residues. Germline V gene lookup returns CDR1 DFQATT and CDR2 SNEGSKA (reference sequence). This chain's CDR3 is CSARLAGASNEQYF. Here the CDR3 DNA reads TGCAGTGCCCGACTAGCGGGAGCCTCAAACGAGCAGTACTTC.

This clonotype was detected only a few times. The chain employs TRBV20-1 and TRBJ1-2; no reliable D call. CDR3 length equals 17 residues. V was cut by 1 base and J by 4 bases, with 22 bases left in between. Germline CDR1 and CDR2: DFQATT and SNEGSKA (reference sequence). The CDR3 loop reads CSARGSDRPLAAYGYTF. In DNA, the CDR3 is TGCAGTGCTAGAGGGTCGGACCGGCCTCTGGCCGCCTATGGCTACACCTTC.

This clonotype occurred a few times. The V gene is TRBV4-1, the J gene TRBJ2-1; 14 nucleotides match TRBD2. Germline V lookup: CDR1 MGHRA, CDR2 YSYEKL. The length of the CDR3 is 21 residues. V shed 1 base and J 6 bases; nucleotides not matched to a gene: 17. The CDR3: CASSQAQGTSGSLQQRNEQFF. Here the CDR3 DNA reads TGCGCCAGCAGCCAAGCCCAGGGGACTAGCGGGAGTCTCCAGCAACGCAATGAGCAGTTCTTC.

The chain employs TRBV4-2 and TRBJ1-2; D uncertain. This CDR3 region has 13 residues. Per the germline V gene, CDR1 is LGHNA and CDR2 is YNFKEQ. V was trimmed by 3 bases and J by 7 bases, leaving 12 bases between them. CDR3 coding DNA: TGTGCCAGCAGCCATGGACGGGATGGTGGCTACACCTTC. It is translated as CASSHGRDGGYTF.

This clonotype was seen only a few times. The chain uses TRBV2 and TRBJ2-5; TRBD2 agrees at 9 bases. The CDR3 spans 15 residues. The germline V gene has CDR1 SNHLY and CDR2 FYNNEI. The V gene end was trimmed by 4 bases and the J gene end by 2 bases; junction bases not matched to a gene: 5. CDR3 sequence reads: CASSVSSGAQETQYF. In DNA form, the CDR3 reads TGTGCCAGCAGTGTCTCTAGCGGGGCTCAAGAGACCCAGTACTTC.

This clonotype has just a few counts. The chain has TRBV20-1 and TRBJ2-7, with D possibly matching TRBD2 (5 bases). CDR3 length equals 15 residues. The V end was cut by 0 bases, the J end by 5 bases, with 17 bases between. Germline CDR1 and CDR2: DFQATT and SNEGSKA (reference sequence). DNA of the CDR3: TGCAGTGCTAGAGATATCTTGGCTAGCCGGAACGAGCAGTACTTC. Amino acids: CSARDILASRNEQYF.

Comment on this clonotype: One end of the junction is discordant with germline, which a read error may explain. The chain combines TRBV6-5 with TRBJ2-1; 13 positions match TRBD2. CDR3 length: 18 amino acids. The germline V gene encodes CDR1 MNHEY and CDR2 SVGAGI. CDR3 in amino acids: CAISELGLAGRSYNEQFF. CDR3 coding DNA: TGTGCCATCAGTGAGCTGGGACTAGCGGGACGCTCCTACAATGAGCAGTTCTTC.

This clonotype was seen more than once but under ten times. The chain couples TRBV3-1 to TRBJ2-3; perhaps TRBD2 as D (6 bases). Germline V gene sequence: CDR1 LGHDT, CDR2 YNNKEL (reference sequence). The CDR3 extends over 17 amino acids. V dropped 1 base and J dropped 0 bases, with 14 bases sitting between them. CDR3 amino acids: CASSQVAAGPSTDTQYF. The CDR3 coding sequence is TGTGCCAGCAGCCAAGTAGCCGCGGGACCCAGCACAGATACGCAGTATTTT.

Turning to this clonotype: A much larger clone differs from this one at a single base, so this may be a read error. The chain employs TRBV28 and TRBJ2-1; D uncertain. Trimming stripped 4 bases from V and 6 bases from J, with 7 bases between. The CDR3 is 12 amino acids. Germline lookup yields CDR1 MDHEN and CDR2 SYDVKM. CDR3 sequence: CASSWPSNEQFF. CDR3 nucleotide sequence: TGTGCCAGCAGTTGGCCTAGCAATGAGCAGTTCTTC.

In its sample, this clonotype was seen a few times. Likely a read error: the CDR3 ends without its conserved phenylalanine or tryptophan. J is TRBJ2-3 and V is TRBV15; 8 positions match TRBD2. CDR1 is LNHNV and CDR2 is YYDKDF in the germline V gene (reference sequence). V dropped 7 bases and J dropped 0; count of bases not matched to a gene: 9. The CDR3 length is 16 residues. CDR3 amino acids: CATNLQLAASTDTQYS. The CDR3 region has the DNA TGTGCCACCAACCTCCAACTAGCGGCTAGCACAGATACGCAGTATTCT.

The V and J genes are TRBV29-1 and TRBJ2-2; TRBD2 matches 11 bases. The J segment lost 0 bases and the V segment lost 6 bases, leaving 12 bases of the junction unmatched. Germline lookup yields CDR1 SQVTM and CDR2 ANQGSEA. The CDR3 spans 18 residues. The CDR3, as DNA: TGCAGCGTAGACCCTTGGGGTAGCGGGAGGGCGAACACCGGGGAGCTGTTTTTT. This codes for CSVDPWGSGRANTGELFF.

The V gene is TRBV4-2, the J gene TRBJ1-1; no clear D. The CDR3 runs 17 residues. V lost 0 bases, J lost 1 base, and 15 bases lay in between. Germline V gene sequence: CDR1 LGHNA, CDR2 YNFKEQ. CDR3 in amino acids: CASSQDSTSNSNTEAFF. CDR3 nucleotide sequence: TGTGCCAGCAGCCAAGATAGCACATCTAACTCGAACACTGAAGCTTTCTTT.

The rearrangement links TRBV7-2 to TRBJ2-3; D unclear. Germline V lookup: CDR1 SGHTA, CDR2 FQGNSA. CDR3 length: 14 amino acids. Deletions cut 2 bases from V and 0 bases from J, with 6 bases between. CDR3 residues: CASSLTASTDTQYF. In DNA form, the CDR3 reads TGTGCCAGCAGCTTAACGGCGAGCACAGATACGCAGTATTTT.